Below are 30 T cell receptor beta chains sequenced from a single sample in a study of T cells after posttransplantation cyclophosphamide. The assay was immunoSEQ multiplex PCR, and TCRdb's table has in-frame clones only and misses some. This sample shows approximately 35,000 clones and no singletons; around 4.8% rests with the ten largest. The sample consisted of PBMCs. These receptors were collected from a woman aged 25 to 39 in good health and a related stem cell transplant donor.

This clone has ten or more counts. The chain recombines TRBV18 with TRBJ1-2; 8 nucleotides align to TRBD1. The length of the CDR3 is 14 residues. Germline-derived CDR1 and CDR2 are KGHSH and LQKENI. Trimming removed 0 bases from V and 8 bases from J; junction bases left unmatched: 5. CDR3 loop: CASSPPGDRYGYTF. CDR3 in DNA: TGTGCCAGCTCACCACCGGGGGACAGGTACGGCTACACCTTC.

The rearrangement links TRBV30 to TRBJ1-5, with a possible D match to TRBD1 (6 bases). Looked up from germline, CDR1 is GTSNPN and CDR2 is SVGIG (reference sequence). The CDR3 runs 14 residues. V was cut by 1 base and J by 5 bases, with 12 bases left in between. This chain's CDR3 is CAWSGGDTYQPQHF. In nucleotides, the CDR3 is TGTGCCTGGAGTGGTGGGGACACCTATCAGCCCCAGCATTTT.

In this sample, this clone turned up many times. The rearrangement uses TRBV6-5 and TRBJ1-6, with D unresolved. In germline, CDR1 is MNHEY, CDR2 SVGAGI. V was pared by 7 bases and J by 0 bases, with 10 bases between. The CDR3 covers 15 residues. The CDR3 nucleotides read TGTGCCAGCACCAGGAGCAGCTCCTATAATTCACCCCTCCACTTT. Its protein product is CASTRSSSYNSPLHF.

This clone was seen repeatedly, ten times or more. The chain couples TRBV29-1 to TRBJ1-3, with D unclear. Germline V gene sequence: CDR1 SQVTM, CDR2 ANQGSEA. The germline V and J ends were trimmed by 6 bases and 0 bases, with 9 bases remaining between them. The CDR3 is 13 residues long. For the CDR3, the DNA is TGCAGCGTCGTCCGTTCCTCTGGAAACACCATATATTTT. Translating it yields CSVVRSSGNTIYF.

This clone was observed at least ten times. V usage is TRBV6-2 or TRBV6-3 and J usage is TRBJ2-1, with TRBD2 matching over 11 bases. This CDR3 comprises 17 residues. With V trimmed by 5 bases and J by 8 bases, 14 bases remained unmatched. CDR1 is MNHEY and CDR2 is SVGEGT in the germline V gene. The CDR3 loop reads CASSPRTVAGGIDEQFF. As DNA, the CDR3 is TGTGCCAGCAGTCCACGTACTGTAGCGGGGGGGATCGATGAGCAGTTCTTC.

This clone has more than one count but fewer than ten. The chain joins TRBV29-1 to TRBJ1-3, with D maybe TRBD1 (6 bases). Germline V lookup: CDR1 SQVTM, CDR2 ANQGSEA. The CDR3 spans 14 residues. The V end lost 3 bases, the J end lost 4 bases, and 13 bases lay between the germline ends. The CDR3 reads CSVDGAGEGNTIYF. CDR3 in DNA: TGCAGCGTTGACGGGGCAGGGGAGGGAAACACCATATATTTT. The variable domain in full, with the rest retrieved from reference TRBV29-1 and TRBJ1-3, is SAVISQKPSRDICQRGTSLTIQCQVDSQVTMMFWYRQQPGQSLTLIATANQGSEATYESGFVIDKFPISRPNLTFSTLTVSNMSPEDSSIYLCSVDGAGEGNTIYFGEGSWLTVV.

This clone was picked up many times. The gene calls are TRBV4-3 and TRBJ2-7, with 7 nucleotides matching TRBD1. Germline V CDR1 and CDR2: LGHNA, YSLEER. This CDR3 contains 15 residues. The junction had 4 bases not matched to a gene; V was cut back by 0 bases and J by 2 bases. CDR3 coding DNA: TGCGCCAGCAGCCAAGATGCTGGGACAGCCTACGAGCAGTACTTC. This encodes CASSQDAGTAYEQYF.

Ten or more counts support this clone. The chain is built from TRBV14 and TRBJ2-1, with a tentative D call TRBD1 (5 bases). CDR3 size: 14 residues. Germline V gives CDR1 SGHDN, CDR2 FVKESK. Trimming took off 0 bases at V and 10 bases at J, with 13 bases between the two ends. CDR3 amino acids: CASSQEYRGAEQFF. DNA for the CDR3: TGTGCCAGCAGCCAAGAATATCGTGGGGCAGAGCAGTTCTTC.

This chain connects TRBV5-1 to TRBJ2-5, with 9 nucleotides matching TRBD1. Germline CDR1 and CDR2: SGHRS and YFSETQ. After removal of 4 bases from V and 4 bases from J, the junction contained 11 bases not matched to a gene. The CDR3 contains 16 residues. The CDR3 protein is CASSPPGQGFGETQYF. The CDR3 DNA is TGCGCCAGCAGCCCGCCGGGACAGGGTTTCGGAGAGACCCAGTACTTC.

This clone was observed at least ten times. The chain is built from TRBV7-9 and TRBJ1-2, with D possibly matching TRBD1 (5 bases). Between the trimmed V and J ends, which lost 11 bases and 4 bases, there was a span of 14 bases. CDR1 is SEHNR, CDR2 FQNEAQ, per germline (reference sequence). The CDR3 sequence is 12 residues long. CDR3 protein: CAAGQGGYGYTF. CDR3 nucleotide sequence: TGTGCCGCGGGGCAGGGAGGCTATGGCTACACCTTC.

This clone was detected many times. The chain is built from TRBV9 and TRBJ2-3, with 7 bases aligning to TRBD2. With 2 bases clipped from V and 4 bases from J, the junction kept 7 bases outside the gene matches. This CDR3 has 15 amino acids. Germline V lookup: CDR1 SGDLS, CDR2 YYNGEE. CDR3 amino acids: CASSVGAGPADTQYF. The CDR3 bases are TGTGCCAGCAGCGTTGGAGCGGGGCCCGCAGATACGCAGTATTTT.

In this sample, this clone turned up many times. The chain employs TRBV7-2 and TRBJ2-1; D not certain. The CDR3 has 11 amino acids. From germline, CDR1 is SGHTA and CDR2 FQGNSA. V lost 5 bases and J lost 8, with 7 bases in between. CDR3 DNA: TGTGCCAGCAGCCCCGTGTATGAGCAGTTCTTC. Translating it yields CASSPVYEQFF.

Many counts were recorded for this clone. The V call is TRBV6-5, the J call TRBJ1-1; D is ambiguous. V was cut by 5 bases and J by 11 bases, with 15 bases left in between. There are 12 residues in the CDR3. Germline V CDR1 and CDR2: MNHEY, SVGAGI. In DNA, the CDR3 is TGTGCCAGCAGTGAACGTGGGCTTGCGGCTTTCTTT. Its protein product is CASSERGLAAFF.

The rearrangement links TRBV6-1 to TRBJ2-3; 8 bases fit TRBD2. Germline V CDR1 and CDR2: MNHNS, SASEGT. Unmatched junction bases numbered 10, after V lost 3 bases and J lost 5 bases. The CDR3 has 16 residues. Here the CDR3 reads CASSDGRGGRVDTQYF. The CDR3 coding sequence is TGTGCCAGCAGTGACGGTCGCGGGGGGCGGGTAGATACGCAGTATTTT.

In this sample, this clone turned up many times. One end of the junction does not line up with germline, which may come from a read error. The chain is built from TRBV4-1 and TRBJ2-1; 10 nucleotides line up with TRBD2. The V gene's germline CDR1 is MGHRA and CDR2 YSYEKL. The CDR3 has 15 residues. CDR3 sequence reads: CTSSQGLAGDNEQFF. CDR3 bases: TGCACCAGCAGCCAAGGTCTAGCGGGGGACAATGAGCAGTTCTTC.

This clone was observed at least ten times. The rearrangement uses TRBV10-3 and TRBJ2-7, with 9 bases aligning to TRBD1. The CDR3 is 15 residues long. V trimming: 5 bases; J trimming: 5 bases; junction bases outside the gene matches: 10. CDR1 is ENHRY, CDR2 SYGVKD, per germline. CDR3 sequence (DNA): TGTGCCATCAGTAGAACAGGGGGCCTTCCGGACGAGCAGTACTTC. Translation gives CAISRTGGLPDEQYF.

The chain has TRBV7-8 and TRBJ2-1, with TRBD1 identical over 8 bases. V shed 5 bases and J 7 bases; nucleotides not matched to a gene: 7. This CDR3 contains 14 residues. From germline, CDR1 is SGHVS and CDR2 FQNEAQ. The CDR3 reads CASSRPGQGNEQFF. In DNA form, the CDR3 reads TGTGCCAGCAGCCGACCCGGACAGGGAAATGAGCAGTTCTTC.

The table lists this clone with many counts. In nucleotides, the CDR3 is TGTGCCACAGGGAGGGATGAGCAGTACTTC. It is translated as CATGRDEQYF. The chain joins TRBV28 to TRBJ2-7; 7 nucleotides line up with TRBD2. V dropped 10 bases and J dropped 7; count of bases not matched to a gene: 4. The CDR3 is 10 residues long. Germline CDR1 reads MDHEN; CDR2 reads SYDVKM.

This clone has ten or more counts. The chain is built from TRBV7-2 and TRBJ2-2; perhaps TRBD1 as D (5 bases). V lost 3 bases, J lost 1 base, and 9 bases lay in between. This CDR3 contains 15 residues. From germline, CDR1 is SGHTA and CDR2 FQGNSA. CDR3: CASSFSQGNTGELFF. CDR3 sequence (DNA): TGTGCCAGCAGCTTTTCTCAGGGGAACACCGGGGAGCTGTTTTTT.

This clone was recorded at least ten times. This chain connects TRBV18 to TRBJ1-2, with D maybe TRBD1 (5 bases). Trimming took off 3 bases at V and 8 bases at J, with 13 bases between the two ends. The CDR3 is 13 amino acids. Per the germline V gene, CDR1 is KGHSH and CDR2 is LQKENI. CDR3 in DNA: TGTGCCAGCTCACCCCAGGGTCCCTCGGGCTACACCTTC. It translates to CASSPQGPSGYTF. Variable domain in full (rest from reference TRBV18 and TRBJ1-2): NAGVMQNPRHLVRRRGQEARLRCSPMKGHSHVYWYRQLPEEGLKFMVYLQKENIIDESGMPKERFSAEFPKEGPSILRIQQVVRGDSAAYFCASSPQGPSGYTFGSGTRLTVV.

The sample holds many counts of this clone. The V gene is TRBV28, the J gene TRBJ2-3; D is uncertain. CDR3 length: 15 amino acids. The V end was cut by 3 bases, the J end by 1 base, with 11 bases between. CDR1 MDHEN and CDR2 SYDVKM come from the germline V gene. The CDR3 DNA is TGTGCCAGCAGTTTGATAGCAGAGGGCACAGATACGCAGTATTTT. Translated, it gives CASSLIAEGTDTQYF.

This clone showed up many times. V is TRBV4-3 and J is TRBJ1-5; 7 nucleotides agree with TRBD1. V lost 3 bases, J lost 5 bases, and 1 base stayed unmatched. Germline-derived CDR1 and CDR2 are LGHNA and YSLEER. The CDR3 covers 13 residues. The CDR3 spells CASSQDRYQPQHF. The CDR3 nucleotides are TGCGCCAGCAGCCAGGACAGGTATCAGCCCCAGCATTTT.

In this sample, this clone turned up many times. This chain uses TRBV7-2 with TRBJ2-7, with TRBD1 as a possible D gene (7 bases). The CDR3 sequence is 14 residues long. From germline, CDR1 is SGHTA and CDR2 FQGNSA. The germline V and J ends were trimmed by 5 bases and 3 bases, with 14 bases remaining between them. CDR3 coding DNA: TGTGCCAGCAGCCCGCGGGACAGCCTCTACGAGCAGTACTTC. Its protein is CASSPRDSLYEQYF.

This clone was seen ten or more times. The chain combines TRBV5-4 with TRBJ2-1; 9 bases fit TRBD2. Per the germline V gene, CDR1 is SGHNT and CDR2 is YYREEE (reference sequence). The trim removed 0 bases at V and 13 bases at J, leaving 8 bases unmatched. The CDR3 runs 14 residues. The CDR3 nucleotides read TGTGCCAGCAGCTTGGCACGCCTAGCGGGGACACAGTTCTTC. It encodes CASSLARLAGTQFF.

In this sample, this clone turned up many times. The rearrangement links TRBV27 to TRBJ2-7; D is perhaps TRBD1 (5 bases). This CDR3 has 13 residues. Looked up from germline, CDR1 is MNHEY and CDR2 is SMNVEV (reference sequence). Trimming took 5 bases from V and 6 from J, leaving 14 bases between them. CDR3 region: CASSLGWGGEQYF. CDR3 nucleotide sequence: TGTGCCAGCAGTCTTGGGTGGGGCGGCGAGCAGTACTTC.

This clone was detected ten times or more. The chain is built from TRBV5-4 and TRBJ1-6; D may be TRBD1 (6 bases). The germline V and J ends were trimmed by 0 bases and 7 bases, with 11 bases remaining between them. The CDR3 runs to 15 residues. Germline-derived CDR1 and CDR2 are SGHNT and YYREEE (reference sequence). CDR3 residues: CASSLVAGENSPLHF. CDR3 nucleotides: TGTGCCAGCAGCTTGGTAGCAGGGGAGAATTCACCCCTCCACTTT.

The sample holds many counts of this clone. V gene TRBV28 combines with J gene TRBJ1-5; D gene uncertain. The CDR3 has 13 residues. V was cut by 5 bases and J by 0 bases, with 5 bases left in between. CDR1 MDHEN and CDR2 SYDVKM come from the germline V gene. CDR3 DNA: TGTGCCAGCAGTCATAGTAGCAATCAGCCCCAGCATTTT. Encoded protein: CASSHSSNQPQHF.

This clone was observed at least ten times. The rearrangement links TRBV5-1 to TRBJ1-1, with 10 positions matching TRBD1. Trimming cost V 3 bases and J 2 bases; bases outside gene matches: 13. Germline CDR1 reads SGHRS; CDR2 reads YFSETQ. This CDR3 region has 18 residues. CDR3 amino acids: CASSYLGTGEFGNTEAFF. DNA of the CDR3: TGCGCCAGCAGCTATCTTGGGACAGGGGAATTTGGCAACACTGAAGCTTTCTTT.

This clone came up many times. J is TRBJ1-1 and V is TRBV6-6, with no clear D. Trimming left V 6 bases short and J 6 bases short, with 11 bases between. Germline CDR1 MNHNY, CDR2 SVGAGI (reference sequence). The CDR3 extends over 12 amino acids. Here the CDR3 reads CASRTFRAEAFF. The CDR3 DNA follows: TGTGCCAGCAGGACGTTTAGGGCTGAAGCTTTCTTT.

The table lists this clone with many counts. V and J are TRBV5-8 and TRBJ2-2, with 10 nucleotides matching TRBD1. Germline-derived CDR1 and CDR2 are SGHTS and YDEGEE. Germline trimming cut 3 bases from V and 4 bases from J; bases unmatched to any gene: 3. The CDR3 is 15 residues long. CDR3 DNA sequence: TGTGCCAGCAGCTCGGGACAGGGGAGCACCGGGGAGCTGTTTTTT. This encodes CASSSGQGSTGELFF.